Below, 24 T cell receptor beta chains from the same sample are listed, as sequenced in a study of read filtering for tumor transcriptome and immune sequencing. From roughly 400 ng of RNA, a library with molecular barcoded alpha/delta and beta/gamma adaptors was made. One entry per CDR3 protein, called by TCRdb with MiXCR from the reads. The table has 550 to 700 distinct CDR3 sequences, roughly 80% seen once. Sequencing was performed on a population of CD138-negative cells sorted from bone marrow. All receptors derive from a donor at least 40 years old with multiple myeloma. This table probably holds off-target reads from a library built for another chain.

The V gene is TRBV4-1, the J gene TRBJ2-1; no firm D call. The V end was cut by 1 base, the J end by 6 bases, with 4 bases between. Germline CDR1 and CDR2: MGHRA and YSYEKL. The CDR3 has 12 amino acids. CDR3 amino acids: CASSQARNEQFF. The CDR3 nucleotides are TGCGCCAGCAGCCAAGCTCGCAATGAGCAGTTCTTC.

The chain combines TRBV5-6 with TRBJ2-7; D is possibly TRBD1 (6 bases). The CDR3 sequence is 15 residues long. Trimming removed 1 base at V and 4 bases at J, with 15 bases between. Germline CDR1 reads SGHDT; CDR2 reads YYEEEE. Here the CDR3 reads CASSLSPRDTYEQYF. In DNA, the CDR3 is TGTGCCAGCAGCTTGTCCCCCCGGGACACTTACGAGCAGTACTTC.

The chain uses TRBV7-9 and TRBJ1-1, with 7 bases matching TRBD1. Germline assignment: CDR1 SEHNR and CDR2 FQNEAQ (reference sequence). V trimming: 5 bases; J trimming: 12 bases; junction bases outside the gene matches: 6. The CDR3 spans 11 residues. The CDR3: CASSQGVETFF. The CDR3 DNA reads as TGTGCCAGCAGCCAGGGGGTGGAGACTTTCTTT.

The rearrangement joins TRBV10-3 to TRBJ2-1; 10 bases map to TRBD2. V was clipped by 4 bases and J by 4 bases; unmatched bases: 10. Germline V gives CDR1 ENHRY, CDR2 SYGVKD. This CDR3 spans 17 amino acids. DNA of the CDR3: TGTGCCATCAGTGGGGAGGCTAGCGGGAGATTTTACAATGAGCAGTTCTTC. Amino acids: CAISGEASGRFYNEQFF.

The rearrangement joins TRBV20-1 to TRBJ1-6; D gene uncertain. Germline CDR1 is DFQATT and CDR2 is SNEGSKA (reference sequence). V lost 3 bases and J lost 7, with 10 bases in between. This CDR3 has 13 amino acids. CDR3 protein: CSASEVLNSPLHF. The CDR3 DNA sequence: TGCAGTGCTAGTGAAGTATTAAATTCACCCCTCCACTTT.

This chain uses TRBV11-2 with TRBJ2-7; no clear D gene. V gave up 5 bases and J gave up 2 bases, with 10 bases separating them. CDR1 is SGHAT and CDR2 is FQNNGV in the germline V gene. This CDR3 is 13 amino acids long. CDR3 bases: TGTGCCAGCAGCCCCGTCCCGCCCTACGAGCAGTACTTC. As protein: CASSPVPPYEQYF.

The chain combines TRBV12-3 or TRBV12-4 with TRBJ1-1; D not resolved. The CDR3 is 13 amino acids. Trimming took 2 bases from V and 7 from J, leaving 11 bases between them. The CDR3 nucleotides read TGTGCCAGCAGTTTAAGTCAGGCCAATGAAGCTTTCTTT. It specifies CASSLSQANEAFF.

The rearrangement joins TRBV18 to TRBJ1-1; D remains ambiguous. CDR1 and CDR2 (germline): KGHSH, LQKENI. V was pared by 3 bases and J by 4 bases, with 18 bases between. The CDR3 sequence is 16 residues long. The chain's CDR3 is CASSPMEVRGCTEAFF. CDR3 DNA: TGTGCCAGCTCACCCATGGAGGTGCGCGGCTGCACTGAAGCTTTCTTT.

The genes are TRBV7-2 and TRBJ2-6; D is unclear. This CDR3 has 14 amino acids. V lost 7 bases, J lost 0 bases, and 7 bases lay in between. The germline V gene has CDR1 SGHTA and CDR2 FQGNSA. The CDR3 is CASTHGSGANVLTF. The CDR3 coding sequence is TGTGCCAGCACCCACGGCTCTGGGGCCAACGTCCTGACTTTC.

The rearrangement links TRBV20-1 to TRBJ2-1; 10 bases are a match to TRBD2. V shed 1 base and J 6 bases; nucleotides not matched to a gene: 3. The CDR3 totals 14 residues. Germline V CDR1 and CDR2: DFQATT, SNEGSKA (reference sequence). Here the CDR3 reads CSARGLAGVNEQFF. The DNA for the CDR3 is TGCAGTGCTAGAGGGCTAGCGGGAGTCAATGAGCAGTTCTTC.

The rearrangement joins TRBV28 to TRBJ2-1; 10 bases match TRBD2. The V gene end was trimmed by 5 bases and the J gene end by 4 bases; junction bases not matched to a gene: 5. This CDR3 contains 15 residues. Germline values: CDR1 MDHEN, CDR2 SYDVKM. The CDR3 reads CASSTRTSGYNEQFF. The CDR3 nucleotides are TGTGCCAGCAGTACCCGGACTAGCGGATACAATGAGCAGTTCTTC.

The rearrangement joins TRBV5-4 to TRBJ2-3; TRBD2 is a possible D gene (6 bases). Germline V gene data show CDR1 as SGHNT and CDR2 as YYREEE (reference sequence). With 9 bases removed from V and 6 bases from J, the gap between germline ends came to 20 bases. CDR3 length: 14 amino acids. The CDR3 DNA reads TGTGCCACTGCTCAGGGACTGCGGATGGATACGCAGTATTTT. Its translation is CATAQGLRMDTQYF. Drawing the rest from reference TRBV5-4 and TRBJ2-3, the complete variable domain is ETGVTQSPTHLIKTRGQQVTLRCSSQSGHNTVSWYQQALGQGPQFIFQYYREEENGRGNFPPRFSGLQFPNYSSELNVNALELDDSALYLCATAQGLRMDTQYFGPGTRLTVL.

The chain combines TRBV28 with TRBJ2-3, with 11 bases lining up with TRBD2. Trimming at V came to 2 bases and at J to 7 bases, leaving 5 bases not matched to a gene. The CDR3 covers 15 residues. The germline V gene has CDR1 MDHEN and CDR2 SYDVKM. CDR3 protein: CASSLGTSGRNTQYF. The DNA for the CDR3 is TGTGCCAGCAGTTTAGGTACTAGCGGGAGAAATACGCAGTATTTT.

The V call is TRBV29-1, the J call TRBJ2-1; 7 nucleotides match TRBD2. The CDR3 runs 13 residues. Germline CDR1 SQVTM, CDR2 ANQGSEA. J gave up 7 bases and V 4 bases, and 7 bases lay outside the gene matches. CDR3 DNA sequence: TGCAGCGTTGCCGCTAGCGGCTTAAATGAGCAGTTCTTC. Encoded protein: CSVAASGLNEQFF.

The chain couples TRBV28 to TRBJ2-7; TRBD1 agrees at 9 bases. Trimming at V came to 4 bases and at J to 4 bases, leaving 14 bases not matched to a gene. CDR1 is MDHEN and CDR2 is SYDVKM in the germline V gene. The CDR3 totals 17 residues. In DNA form, the CDR3 reads TGTGCCAGCAGTTCTAATCTGATCCGGGACAGGGATTACGAGCAGTACTTC. As protein: CASSSNLIRDRDYEQYF.

This chain connects TRBV6-1 to TRBJ1-2; TRBD1 might be the D (5 bases). The ends were cut back, 3 bases at V and 2 bases at J, with 10 bases in the middle. The CDR3 is 14 residues long. The germline V gene has CDR1 MNHNS and CDR2 SASEGT. CDR3 DNA: TGTGCCAGCAGTGAGGCAGACAGAAACTATGGCTACACCTTC. It specifies CASSEADRNYGYTF.

In this sample, this clonotype turned up once. This sequence joins TRBV28 and TRBJ1-5; unclear D gene. CDR1 MDHEN and CDR2 SYDVKM come from the germline V gene. Deletions cut 5 bases from V and 7 bases from J, with 9 bases between. The CDR3 length is 12 residues. DNA for the CDR3: TGTGCCAGCAGTACAAACCTGCAGCCCCAGCATTTT. Residues: CASSTNLQPQHF.

This clonotype was seen just once. The rearrangement links TRBV7-2 to TRBJ1-4; D remains ambiguous. The ends were cut back, 2 bases at V and 5 bases at J, with 12 bases in the middle. CDR3 length: 15 amino acids. Germline assignment: CDR1 SGHTA and CDR2 FQGNSA. The CDR3 DNA follows: TGTGCCAGCAGCTTAAAAGGGTCCGGGAATGAAAAACTGTTTTTT. The encoded protein is CASSLKGSGNEKLFF.

This clonotype has a single count. The gene calls are TRBV5-4 and TRBJ1-1; D ambiguous. Trimming cost V 0 bases and J 1 base, with 10 bases left between them. Germline V CDR1 and CDR2: SGHNT, YYREEE (reference sequence). The CDR3 has 15 residues. The CDR3 region is CASSLEGFGNTEAFF. As DNA, the CDR3 is TGTGCCAGCAGCTTGGAAGGGTTTGGGAACACTGAAGCTTTCTTT.

In its sample, this clonotype was seen once. The chain couples TRBV28 to TRBJ2-7, with D perhaps assigned TRBD1 or TRBD2 (5 bases each). CDR1 and CDR2 from the germline V gene are MDHEN and SYDVKM. This CDR3 has 13 amino acids. V was clipped by 4 bases and J by 4 bases, with 11 bases between them. As DNA, the CDR3 is TGTGCCAGCAGTTCCGGGACCCTATACGAGCAGTACTTC. It is translated as CASSSGTLYEQYF.

The V gene is TRBV20-1, the J gene TRBJ2-5; either TRBD1 or TRBD2 may supply D (5 bases each). The V end lost 3 bases, the J end lost 9 bases, and 17 bases lay between the germline ends. The germline V gene encodes CDR1 DFQATT and CDR2 SNEGSKA (reference sequence). This CDR3 region has 13 residues. This chain's CDR3 is CSARMAGAEAQYF. The CDR3 bases are TGCAGTGCTAGGATGGCCGGGGCGGAAGCCCAGTACTTC.

This clonotype was picked up one time. The V call is TRBV5-1, the J call TRBJ1-2; D perhaps matches TRBD1 (6 bases). The CDR3 consists of 13 residues. The germline gives CDR1 SGHRS, CDR2 YFSETQ. Trimming cost V 0 bases and J 4 bases, with 7 bases left between them. CDR3 loop: CASSLDRVYGYTF. The CDR3 DNA reads as TGCGCCAGCAGCTTGGACAGGGTCTATGGCTACACCTTC.

The rearrangement uses TRBV12-3 or TRBV12-4 and TRBJ2-5, with 9 bases matching TRBD2. Trimming removed 1 base from V and 5 bases from J; junction bases left unmatched: 8. There are 16 residues in the CDR3. The CDR3, as DNA: TGTGCCAGCAGTTTAGGGGTAGCGGGAGCTTTGGAGACCCAGTACTTC. It encodes CASSLGVAGALETQYF.

Points on this clonotype: A clone one base away is much larger, so this may be a read error. The chain employs TRBV9 and TRBJ2-5; D uncertain. Germline V gene data show CDR1 as SGDLS and CDR2 as YYNGEE. CDR3 length: 15 residues. Here the CDR3 DNA reads TGTGCCAGCAGCCCCAACGGACGGAAACAAGAGACCCGGTACTTC. Protein sequence: CASSPNGRKQETRYF. The full variable domain, its missing parts supplied by reference TRBV9 and TRBJ2-5, is DSGVTQTPKHLITATGQRVTLRCSPRSGDLSVYWYQQSLDQGLQFLIQYYNGEERAKGNILERFSAQQFPDLHSELNLSSLELGDSALYFCASSPNGRKQETRYFGPGTRLLVL.